The clone carrying this TCR beta chain occurred a few times. The data stem from a study of blood T cell repertoires in COVID-19. Data came from immunoSEQ multiplex PCR; TCRdb stores just in-frame clones and leaves some out. This table has some 140,000 clones, about 80% appearing once. CDR3 length equals 14 residues. From germline, CDR1 is GTSNPN and CDR2 SVGIG (reference sequence). V was pared by 2 bases and J by 7 bases, with 12 bases between. This clonotype originated in a woman aged 60-75 years with acute or convalescent COVID-19. The chain recombines TRBV30 with TRBJ1-6, with D possibly matching TRBD1 (5 bases). Material for sequencing was peripheral blood. CDR3 protein: CAWSMGSGNSPLHF. CDR3 sequence (DNA): TGTGCCTGGAGTATGGGGTCAGGGAATTCACCCCTCCACTTT.